These 23 T cell receptor beta chains came from one sample sequenced in a study of blood T cell repertoires in COVID-19. Here immunoSEQ multiplex PCR was the method, and the copy in TCRdb shows in-frame clones only, minus some. The top ten hold 5% to 6.5% of the sample, which has 210,000 or so clones, almost 85% seen once. The sequenced material came from peripheral blood. The receptor set was obtained from a middle-aged man with COVID-19, enrolled during active disease.

Turning to this clone: A much larger clone lies one base from this, so it may be a read error. The same CDR3 can be traced to other DNA sequences in this sample. CDR3 coding DNA: TGTGCCAGCAGCTCTGACACCGGGGAGCTGTTTTTT. Its translation is CASSSDTGELFF. This rearrangement joins TRBV7-2 to TRBJ2-2; D remains unclear. Per germline, CDR1 SGHTA and CDR2 FQGNSA. V gave up 4 bases and J gave up 3 bases, with 3 bases separating them. The CDR3 has 12 residues. Full variable domain (remainder filled in from reference TRBV7-2 and TRBJ2-2): GAGVSQSPSNKVTEKGKDVELRCDPISGHTALYWYRQSLGQGLEFLIYFQGNSAPDKSGLPSDRFSAERTGGSVSTLTIQRTQQEDSAVYLCASSSDTGELFFGEGSRLTVL.

The chain has TRBV10-3 and TRBJ2-1; the D gene is possibly TRBD2 (5 bases). This CDR3 has 16 residues. Germline-derived CDR1 and CDR2 are ENHRY and SYGVKD. V was clipped by 3 bases and J by 7 bases, with 19 bases between them. The CDR3 nucleotides are TGTGCCATCAGTGAAAACGGGATCCTCTCGCGTAATGAGCAGTTCTTC. Protein sequence: CAISENGILSRNEQFF.

This clone showed up just once. The V call is TRBV7-2, the J call TRBJ1-5; 8 bases match TRBD1. CDR3 length equals 15 residues. Germline values: CDR1 SGHTA, CDR2 FQGNSA. The V gene end was trimmed by 1 base and the J gene end by 1 base; junction bases not matched to a gene: 0. For the CDR3, the DNA is TGTGCCAGCAGCTTAGGGGACAGGAGCAATCAGCCCCAGCATTTT. Translated: CASSLGDRSNQPQHF.

This chain links TRBV6-5 with TRBJ2-7, with a possible D match to TRBD1 (6 bases). CDR3 size: 14 residues. Germline lookup yields CDR1 MNHEY and CDR2 SVGAGI. The germline V and J ends were trimmed by 9 bases and 1 base, with 16 bases remaining between them. This chain's CDR3 is CARGGYRVSYEQYF. In DNA form, the CDR3 reads TGTGCCAGAGGGGGATACAGGGTTTCCTACGAGCAGTACTTC.

The chain combines TRBV3-1 (or the pseudogene TRBV3-2) with TRBJ2-1; 13 bases are a match to TRBD2. CDR1 is LGHDT and CDR2 is YNNKEL in the germline V gene (reference sequence). J was trimmed by 5 bases and V by 10 bases; bases with no gene match: 5. The CDR3 is 14 amino acids. The CDR3, as DNA: TGTGCCACCGCGACTAGCGGGGGGAACAATGAGCAGTTCTTC. Its translation: CATATSGGNNEQFF.

The gene calls are TRBV18 and TRBJ2-2; D remains ambiguous. Germline CDR1 is KGHSH and CDR2 is LQKENI. Trimming pared 1 base from V and 6 bases from J, leaving 3 bases between. This CDR3 has 12 amino acids. The CDR3 protein is CASSPLAGELFF. CDR3 nucleotides: TGTGCCAGCTCACCACTAGCCGGGGAGCTGTTTTTT.

The genes are TRBV7-2 and TRBJ1-2; no clear D gene. CDR3 length: 17 amino acids. Deletions cut 1 base from V and 2 bases from J, with 17 bases between. Germline CDR1 SGHTA, CDR2 FQGNSA. The CDR3 is CASSLVAGFDGNYGYTF. The CDR3 nucleotides read TGTGCCAGCAGCTTAGTAGCGGGATTCGACGGAAACTATGGCTACACCTTC. The full variable domain, its missing parts supplied by reference TRBV7-2 and TRBJ1-2, is GAGVSQSPSNKVTEKGKDVELRCDPISGHTALYWYRQSLGQGLEFLIYFQGNSAPDKSGLPSDRFSAERTGGSVSTLTIQRTQQEDSAVYLCASSLVAGFDGNYGYTFGSGTRLTVV.

CDR3 DNA: TGTGCCAGCAGCCAAGAATCTCGGGGGAATCAGCCCCAGCATTTT. Residues: CASSQESRGNQPQHF. The chain recombines TRBV4-2 with TRBJ1-5, with a weak D call TRBD1 (5 bases). The V gene lost 0 bases and the J gene lost 4 bases, with 10 bases spanning the gap. Germline loops: CDR1 LGHNA, CDR2 YNFKEQ. The CDR3 extends over 15 amino acids.

The chain couples TRBV7-2 to TRBJ1-2, with 9 bases lining up with TRBD1. Germline trimming cut 1 base from V and 5 bases from J; bases unmatched to any gene: 5. Germline loops: CDR1 SGHTA, CDR2 FQGNSA. The CDR3 sequence is 15 residues long. CDR3 sequence: CASSLDGTGTYGYTF. Written as DNA, the CDR3 is TGTGCCAGCAGCTTAGACGGGACAGGGACATATGGCTACACCTTC. Full variable domain (rest looked up from reference TRBV7-2 and TRBJ1-2): GAGVSQSPSNKVTEKGKDVELRCDPISGHTALYWYRQSLGQGLEFLIYFQGNSAPDKSGLPSDRFSAERTGGSVSTLTIQRTQQEDSAVYLCASSLDGTGTYGYTFGSGTRLTVV.

The rearrangement uses TRBV13 and TRBJ2-3; 13 bases agree with TRBD2. The germline V gene encodes CDR1 PRHDT and CDR2 FYEKMQ (reference sequence). CDR3 length equals 19 residues. V lost 4 bases, J lost 0 bases, and 10 bases stayed unmatched. The CDR3 here is CASSSPGTSGTFSTDTQYF. The CDR3 nucleotides are TGTGCCAGCAGCTCCCCCGGGACTAGCGGGACATTTAGCACAGATACGCAGTATTTT.

The chain is built from TRBV19 and TRBJ1-2, with D hard to call. Trimming stripped 3 bases from V and 4 bases from J, with 15 bases between. In germline, CDR1 is LNHDA, CDR2 SQIVND (reference sequence). This CDR3 region has 15 residues. Here the CDR3 DNA reads TGTGCCAGTAGTATCTCCGGGGAAGGAAGCTATGGCTACACCTTC. Protein sequence: CASSISGEGSYGYTF.

The rearrangement uses TRBV5-5 and TRBJ1-2; 7 nucleotides line up with TRBD1. Germline V gene sequence: CDR1 SGHKS, CDR2 YYEKEE (reference sequence). V gave up 3 bases and J gave up 5 bases; unmatched junction bases: 4. The CDR3 loop spans 13 amino acids. The CDR3 region has the DNA TGTGCCAGCAGCTCGGGACAGTCTTATGGCTACACCTTC. This translates into CASSSGQSYGYTF.

This chain joins TRBV29-1 and TRBJ2-3; 7 bases agree with TRBD1. Trimming at V came to 6 bases and at J to 2 bases, leaving 11 bases not matched to a gene. Germline CDR1 SQVTM, CDR2 ANQGSEA. CDR3 size: 15 residues. The CDR3 reads CSVAAGTANTDTQYF. Here the CDR3 DNA reads TGCAGCGTCGCGGCCGGGACAGCCAACACAGATACGCAGTATTTT.

The genes are TRBV25-1 and TRBJ2-7; D might be TRBD1 (6 bases). The CDR3 has 14 amino acids. V dropped 2 bases and J dropped 0 bases, with 8 bases sitting between them. The germline V gene encodes CDR1 MGHDK and CDR2 SYGVNS. CDR3 sequence (DNA): TGTGCCAGCAGTGAACCGGACAGCTCCTACGAGCAGTACTTC. Its protein is CASSEPDSSYEQYF.

This clone was observed a single time. V and J are TRBV6-5 and TRBJ2-3; D remains unclear. Deletions cut 3 bases from V and 0 bases from J, with 7 bases between. The V gene's germline CDR1 is MNHEY and CDR2 SVGAGI. The CDR3 runs to 14 residues. The CDR3 DNA follows: TGTGCCAGCAGTTATCGTAGAAGCACAGATACGCAGTATTTT. This sequence encodes CASSYRRSTDTQYF.

The V call is TRBV19, the J call TRBJ2-7; TRBD1 matches at 7 bases. The CDR3 contains 14 residues. Germline CDR1 LNHDA, CDR2 SQIVND (reference sequence). CDR3 coding DNA: TGTGCTACGAATCCGGACAGGTTCCCCTACGAGCAGTACTTC. Encoded protein: CATNPDRFPYEQYF.

The chain joins TRBV4-1 to TRBJ1-1, with D maybe TRBD1 (5 bases). CDR1 and CDR2 (germline): MGHRA, YSYEKL. Trimming removed 1 base at V and 4 bases at J, with 25 bases between. This CDR3 has 19 amino acids. CDR3 residues: CASSQVAGTGGGKGTEAFF. The CDR3 bases are TGCGCCAGCAGCCAAGTCGCCGGGACCGGGGGGGGGAAGGGCACTGAAGCTTTCTTT.

The rearrangement uses TRBV28 and TRBJ1-2; D unclear. The V gene's germline CDR1 is MDHEN and CDR2 SYDVKM. The CDR3 loop spans 12 amino acids. V was pared by 8 bases and J by 6 bases, with 13 bases between. The CDR3 DNA reads as TGTGCCAGCGTTCGCAGGCCCGATGGCTACACCTTC. It translates to CASVRRPDGYTF.

The rearrangement uses TRBV10-3 and TRBJ2-3, with 9 bases lining up with TRBD1. Germline trimming cut 0 bases from V and 3 bases from J; bases unmatched to any gene: 1. The CDR3 extends over 15 amino acids. The V gene's germline CDR1 is ENHRY and CDR2 SYGVKD. The DNA of the CDR3 is TGTGCCATCAGTGAGTCTGGACAGGGGACAGATACGCAGTATTTT. It codes for CAISESGQGTDTQYF.

The rearrangement joins TRBV30 to TRBJ1-1; 9 bases line up with TRBD1. The germline gives CDR1 GTSNPN, CDR2 SVGIG (reference sequence). J lost 2 bases, V lost 3 bases, and 13 bases had no gene match. The CDR3 sequence is 17 residues long. CDR3 sequence (DNA): TGTGCCTGGAGGACGGGACAGGGCCTTGGTTTAAACACTGAAGCTTTCTTT. It yields the protein CAWRTGQGLGLNTEAFF. The whole variable domain, filled in from reference TRBV30 and TRBJ1-1, reads SQTIHQWPATLVQPVGSPLSLECTVEGTSNPNLYWYRQAAGRGLQLLFYSVGIGQISSEVPQNLSASRPQDRQFILSSKKLLLSDSGFYLCAWRTGQGLGLNTEAFFGQGTRLTVV.

With regard to this clone: This CDR3 is also generated by other DNA sequences in the sample. The chain combines TRBV19 with TRBJ1-5, with D perhaps matching TRBD1 (5 bases). The CDR3 is made up of 13 amino acids. The germline V gene has CDR1 LNHDA and CDR2 SQIVND (reference sequence). Trimming took 4 bases from V and 6 from J, leaving 10 bases between them. The CDR3 protein is CASSNGRGQPQHF. CDR3 nucleotides: TGTGCCAGTAGTAATGGGAGGGGTCAGCCCCAGCATTTT.

The chain combines TRBV9 with TRBJ2-7; possibly TRBD2 for D (5 bases). CDR1 and CDR2 from the germline V gene are SGDLS and YYNGEE. CDR3 length equals 14 residues. The ends were cut back, 7 bases at V and 3 bases at J, with 17 bases in the middle. This chain's CDR3 is CASREHPSYYEQYF. Here the CDR3 DNA reads TGTGCCAGCCGGGAACACCCCAGTTACTACGAGCAGTACTTC.

The chain has TRBV7-9 and TRBJ2-1, with TRBD2 matching 9 bases. The CDR3 runs 14 residues. The trim removed 2 bases at V and 7 bases at J, leaving 3 bases unmatched. The germline V gene encodes CDR1 SEHNR and CDR2 FQNEAQ (reference sequence). In nucleotides, the CDR3 is TGTGCCAGCAGCTTACTAGCGGGGAGGAATGAGCAGTTCTTC. Its protein product is CASSLLAGRNEQFF.